This T cell receptor (beta chain) was found in a study of blood T cell repertoires in COVID-19. Trimming removed 7 bases from V and 4 bases from J, with 16 bases in between. This CDR3 comprises 14 residues. Germline V gives CDR1 LNHDA, CDR2 SQIVND (reference sequence). Method: immunoSEQ multiplex PCR; TCRdb's copy keeps in-frame clones and lacks some. The sample gives a few hundred thousand clones, approximately 89% of which show up once; 1.9% is in the top ten. V usage is TRBV19 and J usage is TRBJ1-1; a possible D gene is TRBD1 (6 bases). This clonotype was obtained from a woman aged 55-69 years who had recovered from COVID-19. The sequenced sample was PBMCs or T cells enriched from blood (not recorded which). CDR3 sequence reads: CASTLGGSGTEAFF. DNA for the CDR3: TGTGCCAGTACTCTAGGGGGTTCGGGCACTGAAGCTTTCTTT.